Given below is one T cell receptor beta chain in context. The sample is drawn from a study of beta chain features in type 1 diabetes. Every bit of the isolated RNA underwent reverse transcription, so sequencing read expressed TCRB transcripts. TCRdb's table, derived via immunoSEQ multiplex PCR, lists solely in-frame clones and lacks some. The sample has 250,000 or so clones, 27% seen once; the top ten hold more than 3%. Sequencing was carried out using central memory CD4+ T cells from blood. The sequence derives from a man aged 25 to 40 in good health.

The CDR3 sequence is CASSRGLAGYYNEQFF. Here the CDR3 DNA reads TGTGCCAGCAGTCGGGGACTAGCGGGCTACTACAATGAGCAGTTCTTC. The chain has TRBV28 and TRBJ2-1; 12 nucleotides match TRBD2. Germline CDR1 MDHEN, CDR2 SYDVKM. This CDR3 region has 16 residues. The V and J ends lost 5 bases and 3 bases, in that order; junction bases with no gene match: 5.